This is a list of T cell receptor beta chains from one sample in a study of CD8+ T cells in alopecia areata. Data came from immunoSEQ multiplex PCR; TCRdb stores just in-frame clones and leaves some out. This sample has 150,000 to 200,000 clones; 50% to 60% occur once, and the top ten carry approximately 4.8%. Sequenced input: CD4+ T cells sorted from blood. These TCRs come from a human donor in good health. Each CDR3 is given with its conserved first and last residue. D genes are given only for firm matches. The size field is filled for only some rows; it gives once, few, many or a size class.

d_gene: NA
v_gene: TRBV6-5
abundance: NA
j_gene: TRBJ1-1
CDR3nt: TGTGCCAGCAGTTACTCCTTAATAATGAACACTGAAGCTTTCTTT
CDR3aa: CASSYSLIMNTEAFF

d_gene: TRBD2
v_gene: TRBV29-1
abundance: few
j_gene: TRBJ2-1
CDR3nt: TGCAGCGTTGGGACTAGCGGGAGAGTTAGCTCCTACAATGAGCAGTTCTTC
CDR3aa: CSVGTSGRVSSYNEQFF

d_gene: NA
v_gene: TRBV5-1
abundance: NA
j_gene: TRBJ2-1
CDR3nt: TGCGCCAGCAGCTTGGGACCTTCGGGGCAGGGCAAGGACGGTGAGCAGTTCTTC
CDR3aa: CASSLGPSGQGKDGEQFF

d_gene: NA
v_gene: TRBV11-3
abundance: NA
j_gene: TRBJ2-1
CDR3nt: TGTGCCAGCAGCTTAGACCGAGGGGACAATGAGCAGTTCTTC
CDR3aa: CASSLDRGDNEQFF

d_gene: NA
v_gene: TRBV18
abundance: NA
j_gene: TRBJ2-5
CDR3nt: TGTGCCAGCTCACCTTCGGAGACCCAGTACTTC
CDR3aa: CASSPSETQYF

d_gene: NA
v_gene: TRBV12-5
abundance: NA
j_gene: TRBJ2-5
CDR3nt: TGTGCTAGTGGTTTGTATGGACAGCCCGAAGAGACCCAGTACTTC
CDR3aa: CASGLYGQPEETQYF

d_gene: NA
v_gene: TRBV7-3
abundance: medium-sized
j_gene: TRBJ2-1
CDR3nt: TGTGCCAGCAGCTCGTCAGGGGGGGCCTACAATGAGCAGTTCTTC
CDR3aa: CASSSSGGAYNEQFF

d_gene: TRBD1
v_gene: TRBV29-1
abundance: NA
j_gene: TRBJ2-4
CDR3nt: TGCAGCGTCGACAGGGGAAACATTCAGTACTTC
CDR3aa: CSVDRGNIQYF

d_gene: TRBD2
v_gene: TRBV30
abundance: NA
j_gene: TRBJ2-3
CDR3nt: TGTGCCTGGAGCGAACGGGGGGTTACGCAGTATTTT
CDR3aa: CAWSERGVTQYF

d_gene: TRBD1
v_gene: TRBV29-1
abundance: few
j_gene: TRBJ2-1
CDR3nt: TGCAGCGTAGGACAGGGGACCACAGCGAGTGAGCAGTTCTTC
CDR3aa: CSVGQGTTASEQFF

d_gene: TRBD1
v_gene: TRBV5-1
abundance: NA
j_gene: TRBJ1-1
CDR3nt: TGCGCCAGACCTCCCACGGGACAGTGGAACACTGAAGCTTTCTTT
CDR3aa: CARPPTGQWNTEAFF

d_gene: NA
v_gene: TRBV6-1
abundance: NA
j_gene: TRBJ1-5
CDR3nt: TGTGCCAGCAGTGGGGCAATAAATCAGCCCCAGCATTTT
CDR3aa: CASSGAINQPQHF

d_gene: NA
v_gene: TRBV30
abundance: NA
j_gene: TRBJ1-5
CDR3nt: TGTGCCTGGAGTCTTGGTAGCAATCAGCCCCAGCATTTT
CDR3aa: CAWSLGSNQPQHF

d_gene: NA
v_gene: TRBV29-1
abundance: NA
j_gene: TRBJ2-1
CDR3nt: TGCAGCGTTGACCGCCCTTCGGATCTATACAATGAGCAGTTCTTC
CDR3aa: CSVDRPSDLYNEQFF

d_gene: NA
v_gene: TRBV30
abundance: NA
j_gene: TRBJ2-5
CDR3nt: TGTGCCTGGAGTAAGGGACTGCAAGAGACCCAGTACTTC
CDR3aa: CAWSKGLQETQYF

d_gene: TRBD1
v_gene: TRBV18
abundance: NA
j_gene: TRBJ1-1
CDR3nt: TGTGCCAGCTCACCCGGACAGGGAGGGAACACTGAAGCTTTCTTT
CDR3aa: CASSPGQGGNTEAFF

d_gene: TRBD1
v_gene: TRBV11-2
abundance: NA
j_gene: TRBJ2-7
CDR3nt: TGTGCCTGCCGGGACAGGGAGAGCGAGCAGTACTTC
CDR3aa: CACRDRESEQYF

d_gene: TRBD1
v_gene: TRBV7-2
abundance: few
j_gene: TRBJ2-7
CDR3nt: TGTGCCAGCAGCCTACGGACAGGGGCCTACGAGCAGTACTTC
CDR3aa: CASSLRTGAYEQYF

d_gene: NA
v_gene: TRBV11-2
abundance: few
j_gene: TRBJ1-4
CDR3nt: TGTGCCAGCAGCTTAGTTGGCGGTACAACTAATGAAAAACTGTTTTTT
CDR3aa: CASSLVGGTTNEKLFF

d_gene: NA
v_gene: TRBV11-2
abundance: NA
j_gene: TRBJ2-1
CDR3nt: TGTGCCAGCAGCCAGAGTAGGGGGGGAGTCGGTAATGAGCAGTTCTTC
CDR3aa: CASSQSRGGVGNEQFF

d_gene: NA
v_gene: TRBV11-3
abundance: few
j_gene: TRBJ1-5
CDR3nt: TGTGCCAGCAGCTCACCCGGCCCGCGGGGCAATCAGCCCCAGCATTTT
CDR3aa: CASSSPGPRGNQPQHF

d_gene: NA
v_gene: TRBV6-6
abundance: few
j_gene: TRBJ1-1
CDR3nt: TGTGCCAGCAGTTTCCACAGGGAAGTAGCTTTCTTT
CDR3aa: CASSFHREVAFF

d_gene: NA
v_gene: TRBV6-6
abundance: NA
j_gene: TRBJ1-3
CDR3nt: TGTGCCAGCAGCCGCGGGGTGGCTGGAAACACCATATATTTT
CDR3aa: CASSRGVAGNTIYF

d_gene: TRBD2
v_gene: TRBV29-1
abundance: NA
j_gene: TRBJ2-7
CDR3nt: TGCAGCGTTGCCCTAGCGGGAGGTACCTACGAGCAGTACTTC
CDR3aa: CSVALAGGTYEQYF

d_gene: NA
v_gene: TRBV30
abundance: NA
j_gene: TRBJ2-7
CDR3nt: TGTGCCTGGAGTGTACGAATCGGAACAGGTCGTTCTTACGAGCAGTACTTC
CDR3aa: CAWSVRIGTGRSYEQYF

d_gene: NA
v_gene: TRBV29-1
abundance: NA
j_gene: TRBJ1-3
CDR3nt: TGCAGCGTTGTCCGACCTACAGTCTCTGGAAACACCATATATTTT
CDR3aa: CSVVRPTVSGNTIYF

d_gene: TRBD1
v_gene: TRBV7-9
abundance: NA
j_gene: TRBJ2-7
CDR3nt: TGTGCCAGCAGCTTAAAGGGGACAGGGGGCCTTTTTGCCTACGAGCAGTACTTC
CDR3aa: CASSLKGTGGLFAYEQYF

d_gene: NA
v_gene: TRBV27
abundance: few
j_gene: TRBJ1-5
CDR3nt: TGTGCCAGCAGTTCCTCCTATAGCAATCAGCCCCAGCATTTT
CDR3aa: CASSSSYSNQPQHF

d_gene: TRBD2
v_gene: TRBV29-1
abundance: NA
j_gene: TRBJ2-3
CDR3nt: TGCAGCGTTGTGCGGCTAGCGGGAGTCGGGGATACGCAGTATTTT
CDR3aa: CSVVRLAGVGDTQYF

d_gene: NA
v_gene: TRBV4-2
abundance: few
j_gene: TRBJ2-6
CDR3nt: TGTGCCAGCAGCCCCACGGATGGGGCCAACGTCCTGACTTTC
CDR3aa: CASSPTDGANVLTF

d_gene: TRBD2
v_gene: TRBV6-1
abundance: many
j_gene: TRBJ2-1
CDR3nt: TGTGCCAGCAGGAAGGTGGCTAGCGGGAGAGATGAGCAGTTCTTC
CDR3aa: CASRKVASGRDEQFF

d_gene: TRBD1
v_gene: TRBV30
abundance: NA
j_gene: TRBJ1-1
CDR3nt: TGTGCCTTCGACAGGGGGGAGAGGGGAAGCACTGAAGCTTTCTTT
CDR3aa: CAFDRGERGSTEAFF

d_gene: NA
v_gene: TRBV7-9
abundance: NA
j_gene: TRBJ2-7
CDR3nt: TGTGCCAGCAGCTTAGGGCCCGGGTGGTCCTACGAGCAGTACTTC
CDR3aa: CASSLGPGWSYEQYF